This is a list of T cell receptor beta chains from one sample in a study of blood T cells in healthy people across ages. One entry per CDR3 protein results from TCRdb running MiXCR on the 5' RACE reads. The profile shows around 1.7 million distinct CDR3 sequences, about 28% of them singletons. Sequencing was performed on blood. The receptor set was obtained from a woman in her twenties or thirties in good health. Both conserved end residues are part of each CDR3. Part of the rows lack a size; the others show once, few, many or a class for expanded clones.

-	TRBV7-2	TRBJ1-2	CASSPPLSDGYTF
-	TRBV20-1	TRBJ2-5	CSASSGVVQETQYF
few	TRBV2	TRBJ1-1	CASTMAPTEAFF
many	TRBV6-1	TRBJ2-7	CASSEMVSLLSSYEQYF
many	TRBV24-1	TRBJ2-7	CATSDSQGSPYEQYF
-	TRBV3-1	TRBJ1-5	CASSQEWDTNQPQHF
many	TRBV2	TRBJ2-1	CASSDRGGYNEQFF
many	TRBV20-1	TRBJ2-1	CSARKNNEQFF
-	TRBV5-6	TRBJ2-1	CASSRPSGNNEQFF
-	TRBV29-1	TRBJ2-3	CSVGETGFSGDTQYF
many	TRBV6-6	TRBJ2-7	CASSWPGQGYEQYF
few	TRBV5-5	TRBJ2-3	CASGPNIGTLSTDTQYF
few	TRBV20-1	TRBJ2-5	CSALGIGRIRGYQETQYF
many	TRBV5-6	TRBJ1-5	CASSLWGAGQPQHF
-	TRBV6-6	TRBJ1-1	CASITGLTEAFF
few	TRBV6-1	TRBJ1-4	CASSVAGSSGYELFF
once	TRBV7-2	TRBJ2-3	CASIPTMIGHVDTDTQYF
-	TRBV3-1	TRBJ1-2	CASSQVGFGGYTF
many	TRBV4-3	TRBJ2-5	CASSSGTSETQYF
-	TRBV7-2	TRBJ2-7	CASSSEVPTQYF